The source of this T cell receptor (beta chain) is a study of T cells in Graves' hyperthyroidism and ophthalmopathy. CDR1 DFQATT and CDR2 SNEGSKA come from the germline V gene (reference sequence). The CDR3 extends over 13 amino acids. Trimming shortened V by 3 bases and J by 7 bases, and 10 bases separated the two germline ends. There were TCR beta CDR3 regions amplified from RNA transcripts. The study used the HTBI primer set for a first-round RT-PCR of the TCR CDR3. TCRdb recomputed calls from the multiplex PCR reads with MiXCR, one row per CDR3 protein. The sample yields more than 550,000 distinct CDR3 sequences, just under 45% seen once.

This sequence originates from an adult man with Graves' disease, either hyperthyroidism or ophthalmopathy (not recorded which). Sequencing input: peripheral blood or thyroid tissue (not recorded which). The chain couples TRBV20-1 to TRBJ1-6, with TRBD1 as a possible D gene (5 bases). As DNA, the CDR3 is TGCAGTGCTAGGGAGACAGCCAATTCACCCCTCCACTTT. As protein: CSARETANSPLHF.